The sample holds a few counts of the clone carrying this TCR beta chain. As yet, its antigen is unknown. The data belong to a study of identical twins. General study points: Abundant beta clonotypes from cord blood bore fewer insertions; memory repertoires lacked this pattern.

After template switching added a universal primer site, the resulting cDNA carried unique molecular identifiers. One entry per CDR3 protein results from TCRdb running MiXCR on the 5' RACE reads. The data contain a few hundred thousand distinct CDR3 sequences, approximately 14% of them singletons. Per the germline V gene, CDR1 is MDHEN and CDR2 is SYDVKM. Trimming took 4 bases from V and 4 from J; bases not matched to a gene: 8. The CDR3 is made up of 17 amino acids. This sample also appeared in a second study, on yellow fever vaccine responses in identical twins. That paper states: Reportedly, twins' vaccine T cell responses looked partly convergent and partly personalized.

Sequenced input: CD4+ T cells sorted from blood. The chain employs TRBV28 and TRBJ2-3; 13 nucleotides agree with TRBD2. This receptor was identified in a young woman in good health. CDR3 DNA: TGTGCCAGCAGTTCGACCGGACTAGCGGGAGCTCCAGATACGCAGTATTTT. Residues: CASSSTGLAGAPDTQYF.